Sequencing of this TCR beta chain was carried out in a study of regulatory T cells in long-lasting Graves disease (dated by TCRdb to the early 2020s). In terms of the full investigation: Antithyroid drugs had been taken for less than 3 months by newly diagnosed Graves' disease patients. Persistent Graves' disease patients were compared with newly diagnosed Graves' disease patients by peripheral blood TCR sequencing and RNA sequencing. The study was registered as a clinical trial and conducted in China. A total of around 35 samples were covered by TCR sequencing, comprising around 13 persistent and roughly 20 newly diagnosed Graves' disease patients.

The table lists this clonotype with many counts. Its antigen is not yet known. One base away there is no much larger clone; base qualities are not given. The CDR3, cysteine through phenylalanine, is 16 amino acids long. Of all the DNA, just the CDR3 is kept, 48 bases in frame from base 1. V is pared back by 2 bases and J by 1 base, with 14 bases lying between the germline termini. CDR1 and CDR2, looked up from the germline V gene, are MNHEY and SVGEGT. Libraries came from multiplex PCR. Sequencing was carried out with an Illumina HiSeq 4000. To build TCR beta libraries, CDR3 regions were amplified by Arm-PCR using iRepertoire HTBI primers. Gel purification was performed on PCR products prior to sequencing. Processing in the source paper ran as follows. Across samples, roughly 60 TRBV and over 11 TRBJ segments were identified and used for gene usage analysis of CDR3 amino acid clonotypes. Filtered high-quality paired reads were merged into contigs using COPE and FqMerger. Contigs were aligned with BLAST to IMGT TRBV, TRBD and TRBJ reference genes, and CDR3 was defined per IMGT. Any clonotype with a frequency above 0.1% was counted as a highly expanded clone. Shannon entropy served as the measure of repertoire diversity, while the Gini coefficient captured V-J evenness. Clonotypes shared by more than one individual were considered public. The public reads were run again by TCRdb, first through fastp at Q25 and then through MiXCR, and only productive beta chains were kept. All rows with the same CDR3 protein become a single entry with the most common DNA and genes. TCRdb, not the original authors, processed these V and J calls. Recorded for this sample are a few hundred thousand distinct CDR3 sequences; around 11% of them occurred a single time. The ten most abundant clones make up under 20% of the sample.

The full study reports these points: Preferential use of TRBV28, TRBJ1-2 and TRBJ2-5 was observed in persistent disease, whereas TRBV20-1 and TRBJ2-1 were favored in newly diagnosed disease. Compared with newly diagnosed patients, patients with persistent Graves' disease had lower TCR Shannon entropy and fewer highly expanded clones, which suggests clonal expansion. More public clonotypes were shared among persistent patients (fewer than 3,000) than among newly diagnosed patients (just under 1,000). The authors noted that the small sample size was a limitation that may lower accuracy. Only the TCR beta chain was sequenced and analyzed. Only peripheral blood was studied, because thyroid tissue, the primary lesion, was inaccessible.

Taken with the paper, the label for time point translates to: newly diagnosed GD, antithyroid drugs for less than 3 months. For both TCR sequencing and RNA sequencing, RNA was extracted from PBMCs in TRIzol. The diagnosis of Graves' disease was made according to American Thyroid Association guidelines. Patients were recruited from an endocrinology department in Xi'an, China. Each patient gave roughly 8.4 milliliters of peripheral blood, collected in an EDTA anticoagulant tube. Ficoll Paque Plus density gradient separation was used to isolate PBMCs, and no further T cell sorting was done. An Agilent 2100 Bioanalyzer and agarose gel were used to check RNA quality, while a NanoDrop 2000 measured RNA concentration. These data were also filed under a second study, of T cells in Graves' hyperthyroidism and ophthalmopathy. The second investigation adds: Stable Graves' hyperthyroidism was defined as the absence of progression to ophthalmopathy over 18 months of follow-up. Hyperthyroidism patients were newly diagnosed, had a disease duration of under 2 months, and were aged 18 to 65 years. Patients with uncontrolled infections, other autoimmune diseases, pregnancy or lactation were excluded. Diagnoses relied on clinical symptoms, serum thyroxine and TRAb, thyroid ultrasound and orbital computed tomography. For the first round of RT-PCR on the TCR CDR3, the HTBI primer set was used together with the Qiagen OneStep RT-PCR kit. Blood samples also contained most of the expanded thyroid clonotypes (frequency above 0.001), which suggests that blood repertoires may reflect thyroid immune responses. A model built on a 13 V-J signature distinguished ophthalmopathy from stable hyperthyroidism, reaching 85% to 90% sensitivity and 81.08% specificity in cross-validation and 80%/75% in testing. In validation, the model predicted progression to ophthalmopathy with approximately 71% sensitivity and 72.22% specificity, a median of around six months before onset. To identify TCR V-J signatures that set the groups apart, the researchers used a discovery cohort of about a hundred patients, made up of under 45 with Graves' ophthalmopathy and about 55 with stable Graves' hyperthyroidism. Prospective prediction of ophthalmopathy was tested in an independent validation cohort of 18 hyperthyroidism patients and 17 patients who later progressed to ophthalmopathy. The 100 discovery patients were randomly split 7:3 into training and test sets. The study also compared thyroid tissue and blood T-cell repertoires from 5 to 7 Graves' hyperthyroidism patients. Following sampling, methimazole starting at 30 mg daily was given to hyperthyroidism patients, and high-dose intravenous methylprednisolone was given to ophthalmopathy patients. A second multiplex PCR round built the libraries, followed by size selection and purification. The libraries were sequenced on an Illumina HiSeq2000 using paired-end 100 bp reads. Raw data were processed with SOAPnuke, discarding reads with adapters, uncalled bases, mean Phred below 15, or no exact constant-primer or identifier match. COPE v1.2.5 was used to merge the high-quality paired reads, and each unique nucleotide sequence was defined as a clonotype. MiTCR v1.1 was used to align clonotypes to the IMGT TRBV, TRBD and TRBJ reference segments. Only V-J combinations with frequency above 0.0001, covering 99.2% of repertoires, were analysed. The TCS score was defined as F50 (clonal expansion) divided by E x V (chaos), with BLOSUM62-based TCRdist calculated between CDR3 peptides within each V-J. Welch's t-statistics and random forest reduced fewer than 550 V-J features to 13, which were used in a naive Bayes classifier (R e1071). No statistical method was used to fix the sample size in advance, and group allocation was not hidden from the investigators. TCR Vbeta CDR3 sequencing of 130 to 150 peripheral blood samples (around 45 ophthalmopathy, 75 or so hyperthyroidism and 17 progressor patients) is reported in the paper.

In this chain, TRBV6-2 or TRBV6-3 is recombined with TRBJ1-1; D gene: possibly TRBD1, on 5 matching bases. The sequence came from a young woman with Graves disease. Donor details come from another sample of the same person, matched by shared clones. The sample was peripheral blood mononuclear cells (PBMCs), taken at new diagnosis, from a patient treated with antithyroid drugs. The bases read TGTGCCAGCAGTTACCCGGTGGCGACAGAGAACACTGAAGCTTTCTTT. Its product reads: CASSYPVATENTEAFF.